Sequencing of this TCR beta chain was carried out in a study of blood T cell repertoires in COVID-19. Under the authors' procedure: Counts of nucleated cells, estimated from reference gene primer amplification, were obtained. Method: immunoSEQ multiplex PCR; TCRdb's copy keeps in-frame clones and lacks some. From that table come the V and J calls and clone size; the DNA was used to work out D and trimming. The sample has tens of thousands of clones, roughly 85% seen once. The CDR3 is 14 residues long. The germline V gene encodes CDR1 LNHDA and CDR2 SQIVND (reference sequence). Trimming at V came to 5 bases and at J to 1 base, leaving 4 bases not matched to a gene.

The chain carries TRBV19 and TRBJ2-7, with 8 bases fitting TRBD1. The sample consisted of peripheral blood. The sequence came from a man older than 75 with acute or convalescent COVID-19. DNA of the CDR3: TGTGCCAGTAGTCCAGGGACAGGTTCCTACGAGCAGTACTTC. Translation: CASSPGTGSYEQYF.